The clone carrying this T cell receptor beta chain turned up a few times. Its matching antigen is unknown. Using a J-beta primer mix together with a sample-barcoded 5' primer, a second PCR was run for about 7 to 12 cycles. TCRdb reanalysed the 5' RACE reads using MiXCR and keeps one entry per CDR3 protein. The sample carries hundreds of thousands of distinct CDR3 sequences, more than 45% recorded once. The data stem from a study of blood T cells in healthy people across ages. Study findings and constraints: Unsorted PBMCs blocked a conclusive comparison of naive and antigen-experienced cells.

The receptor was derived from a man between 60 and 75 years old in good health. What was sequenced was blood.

The CDR3 DNA sequence: TGTGCCAGCAGCCTAGTAGGGACAGGGACCACAGATACGCAGTATTTT. This gives the protein CASSLVGTGTTDTQYF. This rearrangement joins TRBV7-9 to TRBJ2-3; 9 nucleotides align to TRBD1. The CDR3 runs 16 residues. Losses at the gene ends were 5 bases for V and 2 bases for J; bases not matched to a gene: 8. Germline CDR1 is SEHNR and CDR2 is FQNEAQ (reference sequence).